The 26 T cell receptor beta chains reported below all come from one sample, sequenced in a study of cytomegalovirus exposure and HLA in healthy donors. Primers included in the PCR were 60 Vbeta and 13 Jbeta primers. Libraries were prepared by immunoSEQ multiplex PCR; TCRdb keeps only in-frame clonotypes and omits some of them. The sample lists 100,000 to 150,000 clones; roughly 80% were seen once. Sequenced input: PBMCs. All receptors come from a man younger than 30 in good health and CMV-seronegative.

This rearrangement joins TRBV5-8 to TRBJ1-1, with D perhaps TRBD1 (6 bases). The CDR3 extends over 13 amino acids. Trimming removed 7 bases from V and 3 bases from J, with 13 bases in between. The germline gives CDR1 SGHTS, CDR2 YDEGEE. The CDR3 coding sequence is TGTGCCAGCGCACAGGGCTGGGACACTGAAGCTTTCTTT. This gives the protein CASAQGWDTEAFF. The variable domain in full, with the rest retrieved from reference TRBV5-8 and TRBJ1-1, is EAGVTQSPTHLIKTRGQQATLRCSPISGHTSVYWYQQALGLGLQFLLWYDEGEERNRGNFPPRFSGRQFPNYSSELNVNALELEDSALYLCASAQGWDTEAFFGQGTRLTVV.

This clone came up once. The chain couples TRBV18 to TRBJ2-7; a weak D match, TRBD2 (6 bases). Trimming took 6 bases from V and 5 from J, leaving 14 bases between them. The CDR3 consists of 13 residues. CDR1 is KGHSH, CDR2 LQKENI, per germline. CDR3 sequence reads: CASSLTAGHEQYF. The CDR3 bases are TGTGCCAGCTCCCTGACAGCGGGTCACGAGCAGTACTTC.

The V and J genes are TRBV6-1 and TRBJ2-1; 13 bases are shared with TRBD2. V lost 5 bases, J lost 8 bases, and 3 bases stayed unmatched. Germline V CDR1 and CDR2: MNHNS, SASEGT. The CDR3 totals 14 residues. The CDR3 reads CASSRLAGGHEQFF. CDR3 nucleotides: TGTGCCAGCAGTCGACTAGCGGGGGGCCATGAGCAGTTCTTC.

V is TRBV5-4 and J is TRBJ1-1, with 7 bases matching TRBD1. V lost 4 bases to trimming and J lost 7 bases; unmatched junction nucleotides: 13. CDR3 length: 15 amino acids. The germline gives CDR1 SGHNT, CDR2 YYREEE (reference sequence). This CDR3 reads CASSLAGTAGSEAFF. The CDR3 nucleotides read TGTGCCAGCAGCCTAGCCGGGACAGCCGGGAGTGAAGCTTTCTTT.

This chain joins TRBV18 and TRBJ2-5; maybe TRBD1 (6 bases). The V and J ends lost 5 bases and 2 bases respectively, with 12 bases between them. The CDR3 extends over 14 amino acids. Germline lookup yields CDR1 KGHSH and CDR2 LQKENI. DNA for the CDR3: TGTGCCAGCTCATACACAGGGTCGCAAGAGACCCAGTACTTC. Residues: CASSYTGSQETQYF. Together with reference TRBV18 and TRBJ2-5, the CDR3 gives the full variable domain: NAGVMQNPRHLVRRRGQEARLRCSPMKGHSHVYWYRQLPEEGLKFMVYLQKENIIDESGMPKERFSAEFPKEGPSILRIQQVVRGDSAAYFCASSYTGSQETQYFGPGTRLLVL.

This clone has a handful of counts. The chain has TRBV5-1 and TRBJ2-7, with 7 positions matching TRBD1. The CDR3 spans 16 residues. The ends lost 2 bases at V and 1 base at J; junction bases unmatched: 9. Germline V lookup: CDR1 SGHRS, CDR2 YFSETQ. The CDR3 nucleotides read TGCGCCAGCAGCTTCGACGGACAGGAAAAATCCTACGAGCAGTACTTC. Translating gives CASSFDGQEKSYEQYF.

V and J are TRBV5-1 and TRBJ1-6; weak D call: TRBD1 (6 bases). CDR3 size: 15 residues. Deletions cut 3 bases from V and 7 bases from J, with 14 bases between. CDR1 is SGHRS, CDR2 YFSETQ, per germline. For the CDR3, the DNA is TGCGCCAGCAGCTCCACGACAGGCACAAATTCACCCCTCCACTTT. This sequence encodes CASSSTTGTNSPLHF. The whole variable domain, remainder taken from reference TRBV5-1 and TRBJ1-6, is KAGVTQTPRYLIKTRGQQVTLSCSPISGHRSVSWYQQTPGQGLQFLFEYFSETQRNKGNFPGRFSGRQFSNSRSEMNVSTLELGDSALYLCASSSTTGTNSPLHFGNGTRLTVT.

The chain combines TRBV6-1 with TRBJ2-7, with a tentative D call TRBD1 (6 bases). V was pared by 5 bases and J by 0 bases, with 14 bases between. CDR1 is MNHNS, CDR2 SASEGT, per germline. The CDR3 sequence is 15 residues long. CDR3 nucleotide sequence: TGTGCCAGCAGTCAGGACAGTCCCATCTCCTACGAGCAGTACTTC. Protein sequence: CASSQDSPISYEQYF.

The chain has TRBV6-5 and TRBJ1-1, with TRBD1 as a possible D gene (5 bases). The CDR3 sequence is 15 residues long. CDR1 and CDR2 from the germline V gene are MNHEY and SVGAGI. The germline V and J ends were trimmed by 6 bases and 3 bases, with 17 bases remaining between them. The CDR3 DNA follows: TGTGCCAGCAGAACCGACGTATCCAGGGACACTGAAGCTTTCTTT. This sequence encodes CASRTDVSRDTEAFF.

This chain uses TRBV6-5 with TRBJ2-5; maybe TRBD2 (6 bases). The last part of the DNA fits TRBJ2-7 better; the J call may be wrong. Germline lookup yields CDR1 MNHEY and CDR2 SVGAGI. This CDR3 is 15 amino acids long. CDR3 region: CASSYFPGRTYEQYF. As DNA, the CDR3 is TGTGCCAGCAGTTACTTCCCAGGGAGGACCTACGAGCAGTACTTC.

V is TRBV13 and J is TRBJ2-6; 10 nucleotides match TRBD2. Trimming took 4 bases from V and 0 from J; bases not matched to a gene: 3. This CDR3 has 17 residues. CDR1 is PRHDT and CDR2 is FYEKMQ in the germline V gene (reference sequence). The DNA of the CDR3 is TGTGCCAGCAGCTGGACTAGCGGACACTCTGGGGCCAACGTCCTGACTTTC. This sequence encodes CASSWTSGHSGANVLTF.

The chain's CDR3 is CASSSGGAWTDTQYF. The CDR3 coding sequence is TGTGCCAGCAGTTCGGGGGGGGCTTGGACAGATACGCAGTATTTT. The chain carries TRBV6-5 and TRBJ2-3; 8 bases are a match to TRBD2. The length of the CDR3 is 15 residues. Trimming at V came to 4 bases and at J to 3 bases, leaving 6 bases not matched to a gene. CDR1 is MNHEY, CDR2 SVGAGI, per germline.

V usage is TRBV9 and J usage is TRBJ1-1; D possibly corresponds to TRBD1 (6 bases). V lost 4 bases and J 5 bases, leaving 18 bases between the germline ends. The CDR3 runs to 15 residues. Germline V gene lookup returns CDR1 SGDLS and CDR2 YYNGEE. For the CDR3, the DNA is TGTGCCAGCAGCCCTAGGGGGGGCATAGGGACTGAAGCTTTCTTT. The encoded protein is CASSPRGGIGTEAFF. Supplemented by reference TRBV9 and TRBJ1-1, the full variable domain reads DSGVTQTPKHLITATGQRVTLRCSPRSGDLSVYWYQQSLDQGLQFLIQYYNGEERAKGNILERFSAQQFPDLHSELNLSSLELGDSALYFCASSPRGGIGTEAFFGQGTRLTVV.

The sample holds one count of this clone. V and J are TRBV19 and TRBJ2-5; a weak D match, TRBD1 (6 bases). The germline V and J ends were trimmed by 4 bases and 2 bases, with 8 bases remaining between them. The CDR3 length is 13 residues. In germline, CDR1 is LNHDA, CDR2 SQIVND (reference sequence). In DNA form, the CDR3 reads TGTGCCAGTAGTAGGGGGCCGCAAGAGACCCAGTACTTC. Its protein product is CASSRGPQETQYF.

CDR3 sequence reads: CASSLGSPQGYEQYF. CDR3 in DNA: TGTGCCAGCAGCTTGGGCAGCCCCCAGGGGTACGAGCAGTACTTC. This chain joins TRBV5-4 and TRBJ2-7; D perhaps matches TRBD1 (6 bases). The CDR3 is 15 amino acids. V was pared by 0 bases and J by 4 bases, with 14 bases between. Germline CDR1 is SGHNT and CDR2 is YYREEE (reference sequence).

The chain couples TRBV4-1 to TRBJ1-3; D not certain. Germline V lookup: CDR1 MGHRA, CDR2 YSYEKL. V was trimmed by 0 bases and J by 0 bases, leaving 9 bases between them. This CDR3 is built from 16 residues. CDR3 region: CASSQESVSSGNTIYF. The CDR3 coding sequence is TGCGCCAGCAGCCAAGAGTCGGTGAGCTCTGGAAACACCATATATTTT.

The DNA for the CDR3 is TGTGCCAGCAGCTTGGGTGAGGTTAGAAGAAACACTGAAGCTTTCTTT. Its protein product is CASSLGEVRRNTEAFF. V and J are TRBV5-6 and TRBJ1-1; D unclear. The CDR3 consists of 16 residues. V shed 0 bases and J shed 2 bases, with 14 bases lying between them. The V gene's germline CDR1 is SGHDT and CDR2 YYEEEE.

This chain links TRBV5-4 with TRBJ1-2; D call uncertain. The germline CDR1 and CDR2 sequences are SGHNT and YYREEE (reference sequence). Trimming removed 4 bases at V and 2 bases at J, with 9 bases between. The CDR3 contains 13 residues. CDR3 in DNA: TGTGCCAGCAGCGGTACACAGAACTATGGCTACACCTTC. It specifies CASSGTQNYGYTF. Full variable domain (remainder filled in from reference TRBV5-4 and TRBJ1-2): ETGVTQSPTHLIKTRGQQVTLRCSSQSGHNTVSWYQQALGQGPQFIFQYYREEENGRGNFPPRFSGLQFPNYSSELNVNALELDDSALYLCASSGTQNYGYTFGSGTRLTVV.

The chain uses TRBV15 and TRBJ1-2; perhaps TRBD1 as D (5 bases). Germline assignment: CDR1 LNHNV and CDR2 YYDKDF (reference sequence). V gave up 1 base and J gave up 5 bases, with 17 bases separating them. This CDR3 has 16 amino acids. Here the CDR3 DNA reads TGTGCCACCAGCAGAGGGGGCGCCGGATGGGAATATGGCTACACCTTC. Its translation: CATSRGGAGWEYGYTF.

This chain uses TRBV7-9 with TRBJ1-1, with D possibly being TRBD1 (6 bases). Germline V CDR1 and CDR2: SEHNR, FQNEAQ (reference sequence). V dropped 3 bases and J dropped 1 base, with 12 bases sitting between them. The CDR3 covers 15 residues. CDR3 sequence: CASSFRGGSNTEAFF. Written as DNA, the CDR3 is TGTGCCAGCAGCTTTAGAGGGGGTTCGAACACTGAAGCTTTCTTT.

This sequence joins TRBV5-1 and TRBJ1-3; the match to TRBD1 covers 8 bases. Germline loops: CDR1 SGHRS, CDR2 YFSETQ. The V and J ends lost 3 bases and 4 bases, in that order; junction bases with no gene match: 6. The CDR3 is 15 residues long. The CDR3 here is CASSSTGAAGNTIYF. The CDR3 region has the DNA TGCGCCAGCAGCTCGACAGGGGCTGCGGGAAACACCATATATTTT.

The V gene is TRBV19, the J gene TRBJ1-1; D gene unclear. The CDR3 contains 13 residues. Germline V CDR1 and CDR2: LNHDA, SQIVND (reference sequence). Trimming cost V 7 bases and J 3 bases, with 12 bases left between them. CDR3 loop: CASTGLFYTEAFF. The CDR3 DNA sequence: TGTGCCAGTACCGGACTTTTTTACACTGAAGCTTTCTTT. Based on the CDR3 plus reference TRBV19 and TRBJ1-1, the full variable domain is DGGITQSPKYLFRKEGQNVTLSCEQNLNHDAMYWYRQDPGQGLRLIYYSQIVNDFQKGDIAEGYSVSREKKESFPLTVTSAQKNPTAFYLCASTGLFYTEAFFGQGTRLTVV.

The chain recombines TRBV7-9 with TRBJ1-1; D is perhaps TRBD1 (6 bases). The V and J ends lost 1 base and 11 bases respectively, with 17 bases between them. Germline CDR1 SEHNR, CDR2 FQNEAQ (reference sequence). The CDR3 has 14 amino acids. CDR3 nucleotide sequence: TGTGCCAGCAGCTTAGGAACGACAGGTAGGGGGGCTTTCTTT. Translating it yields CASSLGTTGRGAFF.

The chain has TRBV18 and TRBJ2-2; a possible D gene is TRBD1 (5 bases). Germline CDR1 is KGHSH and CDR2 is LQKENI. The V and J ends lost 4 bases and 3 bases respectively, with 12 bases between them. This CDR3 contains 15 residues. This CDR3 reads CASSRGSTDTGELFF. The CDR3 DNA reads TGTGCCAGCTCACGGGGCAGCACTGACACCGGGGAGCTGTTTTTT.

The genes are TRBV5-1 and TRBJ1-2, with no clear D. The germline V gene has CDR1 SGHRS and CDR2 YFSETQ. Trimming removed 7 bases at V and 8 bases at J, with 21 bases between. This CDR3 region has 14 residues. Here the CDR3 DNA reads TGCGCCAGCGCCCTGGTGGAAGGAGGCGGGGGCTACACCTTC. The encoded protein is CASALVEGGGGYTF.

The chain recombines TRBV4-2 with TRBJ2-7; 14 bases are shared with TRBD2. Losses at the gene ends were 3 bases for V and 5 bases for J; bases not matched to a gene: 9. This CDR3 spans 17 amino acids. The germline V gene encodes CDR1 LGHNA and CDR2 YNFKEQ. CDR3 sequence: CASSHRLAGGPYNEQYF. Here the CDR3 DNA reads TGTGCCAGCAGCCATAGACTAGCGGGGGGGCCGTACAACGAGCAGTACTTC.